This TCR beta chain was recorded in a study of blood T cell repertoires in COVID-19. Overall study context: COVID-19 samples, acute and convalescent, were from the United States, Italy and Spain. From T cells, B-cell-depleted T cells, or PBMCs came the material, which was cDNA or gDNA.

Original methodology: It was from reference gene primer amplification that nucleated cell counts were estimated. TCRdb's copy holds only in-frame clones and misses some; the assay was immunoSEQ multiplex PCR. The DNA gave D and trimming, while V, J and clone size come from that table. The sample records approximately 61,000 clones, around 85% being singletons. CDR3 size: 14 residues. The V gene end was trimmed by 8 bases and the J gene end by 3 bases; junction bases not matched to a gene: 7. CDR1 SNHLY and CDR2 FYNNEI come from the germline V gene. This TCR came from a man between 65 and 79 years old with acute or convalescent COVID-19. This chain uses TRBV2 with TRBJ1-3; 7 nucleotides agree with TRBD1. Sequences were obtained from peripheral blood. DNA of the CDR3: TGTGCCAGCGGGGGTAGACAGGGTGGAAACACCATATATTTT. Its protein is CASGGRQGGNTIYF.